These 32 T cell receptor beta chains originate from one sample sequenced in a study of blood T cell repertoires in COVID-19 (dated by TCRdb to about 2020). The receptor library was made with the immunoSEQ multiplex PCR assay. TCRdb obtained this table from immuneACCESS and retained in-frame rearrangements with V and J assigned. These tables miss some clones; where compared with another copy, unresolved V genes account for less than half of the shortfall, and the remainder is unexplained. The sample has about 150,000 clones on record, 70% to 90% of them singletons. The ten largest clonotypes hold roughly 4.7% of the sample. Sample: peripheral blood. The receptors shown here come from a woman in her 50s with acute or convalescent COVID-19.

This chain links TRBV7-7 with TRBJ2-5; D call uncertain. The CDR3 covers 13 residues. The V gene lost 2 bases and the J gene lost 2 bases, with 6 bases spanning the gap. The germline CDR1 and CDR2 sequences are SSHAT and FNYEAQ (reference sequence). The chain's CDR3 is CASSLTEQETQYF. The CDR3 region has the DNA TGTGCCAGCAGCTTAACAGAGCAAGAGACCCAGTACTTC.

This chain joins TRBV6-5 and TRBJ1-3, with D possibly being TRBD1 (5 bases). The CDR3 is 14 amino acids. The germline V gene encodes CDR1 MNHEY and CDR2 SVGAGI. Trimming pared 6 bases from V and 1 base from J, leaving 10 bases between. CDR3 residues: CASRGGGSGNTIYF. The CDR3 DNA is TGTGCCAGCAGGGGGGGTGGATCTGGAAACACCATATATTTT.

The chain employs TRBV9 and TRBJ1-6; D gene unclear. Deletions cut 0 bases from V and 8 bases from J, with 12 bases between. CDR3 size: 15 residues. The germline V gene has CDR1 SGDLS and CDR2 YYNGEE. DNA of the CDR3: TGTGCCAGCAGCGTAGCTGAGCGGGGTGATTCACCCCTCCACTTT. This codes for CASSVAERGDSPLHF.

This sequence joins TRBV27 and TRBJ2-7; 9 nucleotides match TRBD1. V was clipped by 7 bases and J by 6 bases; unmatched bases: 10. Per germline, CDR1 MNHEY and CDR2 SMNVEV (reference sequence). The CDR3 contains 14 residues. The CDR3, as DNA: TGTGCCAGCACCCAACAGACAGGGGGGGGCGAGCAGTACTTC. This sequence encodes CASTQQTGGGEQYF.

The chain uses TRBV5-1 and TRBJ2-4; TRBD1 is a possible D gene (6 bases). V was trimmed by 3 bases and J by 1 base, leaving 20 bases between them. The CDR3 runs to 18 residues. Looked up from germline, CDR1 is SGHRS and CDR2 is YFSETQ. DNA of the CDR3: TGCGCCAGCAGCTACTACTCCTCCGGACAGTCGGCCAAAAACATTCAGTACTTC. Protein: CASSYYSSGQSAKNIQYF.

V usage is TRBV11-2 and J usage is TRBJ2-5; the D gene is possibly TRBD2 (6 bases). Germline assignment: CDR1 SGHAT and CDR2 FQNNGV. The CDR3 spans 16 residues. Trimming cost V 0 bases and J 9 bases, with 20 bases left between them. This CDR3 is CASSLDGGSPPRAQYF. The CDR3 bases are TGTGCCAGCAGCTTAGATGGGGGGTCCCCCCCAAGGGCCCAGTACTTC.

The chain combines TRBV4-3 with TRBJ1-1; D is perhaps TRBD1 (5 bases). The length of the CDR3 is 13 residues. Germline V CDR1 and CDR2: LGHNA, YSLEER. V gave up 0 bases and J gave up 8 bases, with 10 bases separating them. CDR3: CASSQDRAGEAFF. As DNA, the CDR3 is TGCGCCAGCAGCCAAGATCGGGCAGGGGAAGCTTTCTTT.

The J gene is TRBJ2-7, the V gene TRBV7-3; 7 bases map to TRBD1. CDR1 is SGHTA and CDR2 is FQGTGA in the germline V gene. This CDR3 comprises 13 residues. The junction had 7 bases not matched to a gene; V was cut back by 4 bases and J by 7 bases. The DNA for the CDR3 is TGTGCCAGCAGCTGGGGACAGTCTTCAGAGCAGTACTTC. This sequence encodes CASSWGQSSEQYF.

V and J are TRBV3-1 (or the pseudogene TRBV3-2) and TRBJ1-6, with a tentative D call TRBD1 (5 bases). The germline gives CDR1 LGHDT, CDR2 YNNKEL (reference sequence). Trimming shortened V by 1 base and J by 10 bases, and 14 bases separated the two germline ends. The CDR3 totals 15 residues. CDR3 protein: CASSQAPGDGSPLHF. DNA for the CDR3: TGTGCCAGCAGCCAAGCACCGGGGGACGGATCACCCCTCCACTTT.

This chain connects TRBV28 to TRBJ1-1; the D gene is possibly TRBD1 (5 bases). There are 12 residues in the CDR3. V lost 8 bases to trimming and J lost 4 bases, with 11 bases between them. Germline-derived CDR1 and CDR2 are MDHEN and SYDVKM. The CDR3 DNA follows: TGTGCCAGCCTAAGGGGAGGCACTGAAGCTTTCTTT. This gives the protein CASLRGGTEAFF. The full variable domain, with the rest looked up from reference TRBV28 and TRBJ1-1, is DVKVTQSSRYLVKRTGEKVFLECVQDMDHENMFWYRQDPGLGLRLIYFSYDVKMKEKGDIPEGYSVSREKKERFSLILESASTNQTSMYLCASLRGGTEAFFGQGTRLTVV.

J is TRBJ2-6 and V is TRBV7-2, with no clear D. The V gene's germline CDR1 is SGHTA and CDR2 FQGNSA. Deletions cut 6 bases from V and 1 base from J, with 4 bases between. The CDR3 covers 13 residues. The CDR3 nucleotides are TGTGCCAGCAGGTCATCTGGGGCCAACGTCCTGACTTTC. It codes for CASRSSGANVLTF.

The V call is TRBV4-2, the J call TRBJ2-1, with a tentative D call TRBD2 (5 bases). CDR3 length: 12 residues. V shed 0 bases and J shed 9 bases, with 6 bases lying between them. From germline, CDR1 is LGHNA and CDR2 YNFKEQ. The CDR3 here is CASSQDEGEQFF. The CDR3 region has the DNA TGTGCCAGCAGCCAAGATGAGGGTGAGCAGTTCTTC.

This clone has just one count. This chain joins TRBV7-2 and TRBJ1-1; weak D call: TRBD1 (6 bases). CDR3 length equals 14 residues. Germline V gene sequence: CDR1 SGHTA, CDR2 FQGNSA. Trimming stripped 1 base from V and 1 base from J, with 7 bases between. CDR3 sequence reads: CASSLVGQNTEAFF. For the CDR3, the DNA is TGTGCCAGCAGCTTAGTGGGACAGAACACTGAAGCTTTCTTT.

V and J are TRBV5-8 and TRBJ1-2; a weak D match, TRBD1 (6 bases). V lost 4 bases to trimming and J lost 2 bases, with 9 bases between them. CDR1 SGHTS and CDR2 YDEGEE come from the germline V gene. The CDR3 is 13 residues long. In DNA form, the CDR3 reads TGTGCCAGCAGCAGCGGACAGAACTATGGCTACACCTTC. It codes for CASSSGQNYGYTF.

This chain connects TRBV6-5 to TRBJ1-5; D remains unclear. This CDR3 region has 14 residues. Germline loops: CDR1 MNHEY, CDR2 SVGAGI. Trimming removed 4 bases from V and 7 bases from J, with 14 bases in between. The CDR3 sequence: CASSLRLGSQPQHF. CDR3 in DNA: TGTGCCAGCAGTTTACGATTGGGGAGCCAGCCCCAGCATTTT.

The CDR3 sequence: CATPGGHPGGYTF. The CDR3 nucleotides read TGTGCCACCCCCGGCGGGCACCCGGGGGGCTACACCTTC. The genes are TRBV28 and TRBJ1-2, with no clear D. Germline-derived CDR1 and CDR2 are MDHEN and SYDVKM. Trimming cost V 10 bases and J 8 bases, with 20 bases left between them. The CDR3 extends over 13 amino acids.

The V call is TRBV7-3, the J call TRBJ2-3; unclear D gene. Germline loops: CDR1 SGHTA, CDR2 FQGTGA. The CDR3 spans 12 residues. Deletions cut 5 bases from V and 5 bases from J, with 8 bases between. CDR3 sequence reads: CASSLNLDTQYF. CDR3 bases: TGTGCCAGCAGCCTAAATCTAGATACGCAGTATTTT. Drawing the rest from reference TRBV7-3 and TRBJ2-3, the complete variable domain is GAGVSQTPSNKVTEKGKYVELRCDPISGHTALYWYRQSLGQGPEFLIYFQGTGAADDSGLPNDRFFAVRPEGSVSTLKIQRTERGDSAVYLCASSLNLDTQYFGPGTRLTVL.

This clone was counted a single time. This CDR3 reads CASRGDSYEQYF. The CDR3 DNA follows: TGTGCCAGCAGGGGGGACAGCTACGAGCAGTACTTC. The rearrangement uses TRBV25-1 and TRBJ2-7; TRBD1 aligns across 7 bases. The CDR3 length is 12 residues. V gave up 6 bases and J gave up 3 bases; unmatched junction bases: 2. CDR1 is MGHDK and CDR2 is SYGVNS in the germline V gene.

The chain employs TRBV3-1 (or the pseudogene TRBV3-2) and TRBJ2-3; possibly TRBD1 for D (6 bases). The V gene's germline CDR1 is LGHDT and CDR2 YNNKEL (reference sequence). The CDR3 has 14 amino acids. The V end was cut by 2 bases, the J end by 13 bases, with 19 bases between. CDR3 loop: CASSQKQGSVEKYF. CDR3 coding DNA: TGTGCCAGCAGCCAAAAACAGGGATCGGTGGAAAAGTATTTT.

Ten or more counts support this clone. The chain has TRBV7-9 and TRBJ2-7; tentatively, D is TRBD2 (5 bases). The CDR3 is 13 amino acids. CDR1 and CDR2 (germline): SEHNR, FQNEAQ (reference sequence). Trimming removed 4 bases at V and 3 bases at J, with 10 bases between. CDR3 sequence: CASSSYGGYEQYF. The DNA for the CDR3 is TGTGCCAGCAGCTCATATGGAGGCTACGAGCAGTACTTC.

This sequence joins TRBV5-6 and TRBJ2-5, with 9 bases identical to TRBD2. This CDR3 contains 18 residues. Looked up from germline, CDR1 is SGHDT and CDR2 is YYEEEE. V was pared by 0 bases and J by 3 bases, with 12 bases of the junction left unmatched. The CDR3 DNA follows: TGTGCCAGCAGCTTGGGCCGGCGTGGCGGGGGGGCCGAAGAGACCCAGTACTTC. Protein sequence: CASSLGRRGGGAEETQYF. The variable domain in full, with the rest retrieved from reference TRBV5-6 and TRBJ2-5, is DAGVTQSPTHLIKTRGQQVTLRCSPKSGHDTVSWYQQALGQGPQFIFQYYEEEERQRGNFPDRFSGHQFPNYSSELNVNALLLGDSALYLCASSLGRRGGGAEETQYFGPGTRLLVL.

This chain connects TRBV6-2 or TRBV6-3 to TRBJ1-1, with a tentative D call TRBD1 (6 bases). Germline loops: CDR1 MNHEY, CDR2 SVGEGT. The CDR3 runs to 17 residues. V lost 4 bases, J lost 3 bases, and 21 bases lay in between. The CDR3 region is CASSSILYRDGHTEAFF. The CDR3 DNA reads as TGTGCCAGCAGTTCCATCCTCTACAGGGATGGTCACACTGAAGCTTTCTTT.

The chain recombines TRBV12-3 or TRBV12-4 with TRBJ1-2, with 11 bases matching TRBD1. J lost 8 bases, V lost 6 bases, and 5 bases had no gene match. The CDR3 is made up of 13 amino acids. The CDR3 DNA is TGTGCCAGCAGGGACAGGGGGCTCAAAGGCTACACCTTC. Amino acid sequence: CASRDRGLKGYTF.

The V call is TRBV5-1, the J call TRBJ2-7; perhaps TRBD1 as D (6 bases). The CDR3 runs 13 residues. Trimming stripped 4 bases from V and 2 bases from J, with 10 bases between. Looked up from germline, CDR1 is SGHRS and CDR2 is YFSETQ. CDR3 DNA sequence: TGCGCCAGCAGCCCCGGACAGCCCTACGAGCAGTACTTC. Translating gives CASSPGQPYEQYF.

This sequence joins TRBV7-9 and TRBJ1-2; D is possibly TRBD1 (6 bases). Germline lookup yields CDR1 SEHNR and CDR2 FQNEAQ (reference sequence). Between the trimmed V and J ends, which lost 1 base and 0 bases, there was a span of 12 bases. CDR3 size: 16 residues. CDR3 protein: CASSLDLDRSNYGYTF. CDR3 bases: TGTGCCAGCAGCTTAGATTTGGACAGATCTAACTATGGCTACACCTTC.

The rearrangement joins TRBV5-1 to TRBJ2-2; weak D call: TRBD2 (6 bases). Germline CDR1 SGHRS, CDR2 YFSETQ. V was pared by 1 base and J by 5 bases, with 15 bases between. This CDR3 has 16 residues. The CDR3 loop reads CASSLRASVGTGELFF. The CDR3 region has the DNA TGCGCCAGCAGCTTGAGGGCTAGCGTGGGTACCGGGGAGCTGTTTTTT.

A single count supports this clone. The rearrangement uses TRBV5-4 and TRBJ2-5, with 7 bases that match TRBD1. In germline, CDR1 is SGHNT, CDR2 YYREEE (reference sequence). V was pared by 4 bases and J by 3 bases, with 6 bases of the junction left unmatched. CDR3 length: 14 residues. This CDR3 reads CASSRSGTEETQYF. DNA of the CDR3: TGTGCCAGCAGCCGTTCCGGGACAGAAGAGACCCAGTACTTC.

By sample share, this clone is medium-sized. The chain joins TRBV7-2 to TRBJ1-4, with TRBD1 identical over 9 bases. V gave up 5 bases and J gave up 5 bases; unmatched junction bases: 6. The germline CDR1 and CDR2 sequences are SGHTA and FQGNSA. The CDR3 has 15 amino acids. The CDR3 loop reads CASSVRTGENEKLFF. The CDR3 DNA reads as TGTGCCAGCAGCGTGAGGACAGGGGAAAATGAAAAACTGTTTTTT. Full variable domain (outside the CDR3, taken from reference TRBV7-2 and TRBJ1-4): GAGVSQSPSNKVTEKGKDVELRCDPISGHTALYWYRQSLGQGLEFLIYFQGNSAPDKSGLPSDRFSAERTGGSVSTLTIQRTQQEDSAVYLCASSVRTGENEKLFFGSGTQLSVL.

V and J are TRBV9 and TRBJ1-1; maybe TRBD1 (6 bases). The CDR3 totals 13 residues. V gave up 7 bases and J gave up 0 bases, with 10 bases separating them. From germline, CDR1 is SGDLS and CDR2 YYNGEE. For the CDR3, the DNA is TGTGCCAGCCAAGGACAGATGAACACTGAAGCTTTCTTT. It specifies CASQGQMNTEAFF. Full variable domain (missing parts from reference TRBV9 and TRBJ1-1): DSGVTQTPKHLITATGQRVTLRCSPRSGDLSVYWYQQSLDQGLQFLIQYYNGEERAKGNILERFSAQQFPDLHSELNLSSLELGDSALYFCASQGQMNTEAFFGQGTRLTVV.

The chain employs TRBV7-2 and TRBJ1-5; unclear D gene. The CDR3 covers 13 residues. The germline V gene encodes CDR1 SGHTA and CDR2 FQGNSA. Trimming pared 6 bases from V and 7 bases from J, leaving 13 bases between. CDR3 in DNA: TGTGCCAGCAGAGGCGGCCAGAACCAGCCCCAGCATTTT. Residues: CASRGGQNQPQHF.

This chain connects TRBV4-3 to TRBJ2-7; 7 bases fit TRBD2. V gave up 4 bases and J gave up 0 bases; unmatched junction bases: 6. Germline V CDR1 and CDR2: LGHNA, YSLEER. The CDR3 runs to 15 residues. CDR3 nucleotide sequence: TGCGCCAGCAGCCCGCGGCTAGCGGCCTCCTACGAGCAGTACTTC. It yields the protein CASSPRLAASYEQYF.

V and J are TRBV3-1 (or the pseudogene TRBV3-2) and TRBJ2-7; 11 nucleotides line up with TRBD2. CDR1 and CDR2 from the germline V gene are LGHDT and YNNKEL (reference sequence). CDR3 size: 14 residues. The ends lost 4 bases at V and 4 bases at J; junction bases unmatched: 3. In nucleotides, the CDR3 is TGTGCCAGCAGCCTGACTAGCGGGGTGTACGAGCAGTACTTC. Its protein is CASSLTSGVYEQYF.